The 25 T cell receptor beta chains listed next were all sequenced from one sample in a study of cytomegalovirus exposure and HLA in healthy donors. Libraries were prepared by immunoSEQ multiplex PCR; TCRdb keeps only in-frame clonotypes and omits some of them. Seen here are over 120,000 clones, about 87% observed once, and the top ten hold roughly 4.3%. Sequenced input: PBMCs. The receptors derive from a young man in good health and CMV-seropositive.

The chain joins TRBV7-6 to TRBJ2-2, with a possible D match to TRBD1 (7 bases). This CDR3 is built from 14 residues. Germline V gene lookup returns CDR1 SGHVS and CDR2 FNYEAQ. V lost 11 bases and J 7 bases, leaving 20 bases between the germline ends. The CDR3 region is CAPRRGPLDGELFF. In DNA, the CDR3 is TGTGCCCCCAGGAGGGGGCCCTTAGACGGGGAGCTGTTTTTT.

This clone was observed once. This chain uses TRBV18 with TRBJ2-6, with D uncertain. CDR1 and CDR2 (germline): KGHSH, LQKENI. The CDR3 loop spans 13 amino acids. Between the trimmed V and J ends, which lost 3 bases and 3 bases, there was a span of 3 bases. The CDR3: CASSPYGANVLTF. Written as DNA, the CDR3 is TGTGCCAGCTCACCGTATGGGGCCAACGTCCTGACTTTC. Filled out from reference TRBV18 and TRBJ2-6, the complete variable domain reads NAGVMQNPRHLVRRRGQEARLRCSPMKGHSHVYWYRQLPEEGLKFMVYLQKENIIDESGMPKERFSAEFPKEGPSILRIQQVVRGDSAAYFCASSPYGANVLTFGAGSRLTVL.

This sequence joins TRBV6-4 and TRBJ1-1; D perhaps matches TRBD1 (6 bases). Germline lookup yields CDR1 MRHNA and CDR2 SNTAGT. Trimming took 2 bases from V and 11 from J, leaving 21 bases between them. There are 15 residues in the CDR3. CDR3 amino acids: CASSDGPGTSREAFF. CDR3 coding DNA: TGTGCCAGCAGTGACGGGCCAGGGACATCCCGTGAGGCTTTCTTT.

This chain uses TRBV6-6 with TRBJ1-1; a possible D gene is TRBD1 (6 bases). V lost 5 bases, J lost 7 bases, and 14 bases lay in between. Germline loops: CDR1 MNHNY, CDR2 SVGAGI (reference sequence). The CDR3 extends over 13 amino acids. CDR3 region: CASSLLRTDEAFF. Written as DNA, the CDR3 is TGTGCCAGCAGTCTTTTACGGACAGATGAAGCTTTCTTT.

V is TRBV5-6 and J is TRBJ1-5; 10 positions match TRBD1. Losses at the gene ends were 4 bases for V and 1 base for J; bases not matched to a gene: 8. There are 17 residues in the CDR3. The germline V gene encodes CDR1 SGHDT and CDR2 YYEEEE. CDR3 sequence reads: CASSITGTGVSNQPQHF. CDR3 DNA sequence: TGTGCCAGCAGCATAACCGGGACAGGGGTCAGCAATCAGCCCCAGCATTTT.

V usage is TRBV4-1 and J usage is TRBJ2-1, with D maybe TRBD2 (5 bases). Trimming shortened V by 0 bases and J by 6 bases, and 21 bases separated the two germline ends. There are 18 residues in the CDR3. CDR1 MGHRA and CDR2 YSYEKL come from the germline V gene. The DNA of the CDR3 is TGCGCCAGCAGCCAAGATTCGATTAGGGCTAGAGGAGGCAATGAGCAGTTCTTC. It yields the protein CASSQDSIRARGGNEQFF.

V usage is TRBV6-1 and J usage is TRBJ2-7; TRBD2 agrees at 8 bases. J lost 4 bases, V lost 4 bases, and 6 bases had no gene match. The CDR3 runs 14 residues. Germline-derived CDR1 and CDR2 are MNHNS and SASEGT. CDR3 in amino acids: CASSASGTSYEQYF. The DNA of the CDR3 is TGTGCCAGCAGTGCATCCGGGACTAGTTACGAGCAGTACTTC.

Only a few counts were recorded for this clone. V gene TRBV20-1 combines with J gene TRBJ2-7; 10 bases line up with TRBD2. V shed 6 bases and J 7 bases; nucleotides not matched to a gene: 3. The CDR3 is made up of 11 amino acids. Per germline, CDR1 DFQATT and CDR2 SNEGSKA (reference sequence). CDR3 loop: CSATLAGEQYF. CDR3 DNA sequence: TGCAGTGCAACACTAGCGGGAGAGCAGTACTTC.

The chain recombines TRBV7-3 with TRBJ1-1; TRBD1 is a possible D gene (6 bases). Trimming shortened V by 1 base and J by 2 bases, and 11 bases separated the two germline ends. The CDR3 covers 15 residues. CDR1 and CDR2 from the germline V gene are SGHTA and FQGTGA. DNA of the CDR3: TGTGCCAGCAGCTTAAATCAGGGGCGAAACACTGAAGCTTTCTTT. This sequence encodes CASSLNQGRNTEAFF. Complete variable domain (other parts from reference TRBV7-3 and TRBJ1-1): GAGVSQTPSNKVTEKGKYVELRCDPISGHTALYWYRQSLGQGPEFLIYFQGTGAADDSGLPNDRFFAVRPEGSVSTLKIQRTERGDSAVYLCASSLNQGRNTEAFFGQGTRLTVV.

The J gene is TRBJ2-3, the V gene TRBV7-8; D uncertain. The germline V gene has CDR1 SGHVS and CDR2 FQNEAQ. The CDR3 spans 15 residues. Trimming left V 5 bases short and J 0 bases short, with 12 bases between. The DNA for the CDR3 is TGTGCCAGCAGCGCTATCCCGAGGAGCACAGATACGCAGTATTTT. It specifies CASSAIPRSTDTQYF. Supplemented by reference TRBV7-8 and TRBJ2-3, the full variable domain reads GAGVSQSPRYKVAKRGQDVALRCDPISGHVSLFWYQQALGQGPEFLTYFQNEAQLDKSGLPSDRFFAERPEGSVSTLKIQRTQQEDSAVYLCASSAIPRSTDTQYFGPGTRLTVL.

The chain couples TRBV7-2 to TRBJ1-1; 7 positions agree with TRBD1. V lost 6 bases to trimming and J lost 5 bases; unmatched junction nucleotides: 12. From germline, CDR1 is SGHTA and CDR2 FQGNSA. CDR3 length: 15 amino acids. CDR3 residues: CASRNEDRKRTEAFF. Written as DNA, the CDR3 is TGTGCCAGCAGAAACGAGGACAGGAAGAGAACTGAAGCTTTCTTT.

This clone was seen a few times. This chain joins TRBV6-1 and TRBJ1-2; D may be TRBD1 (6 bases). Trimming removed 1 base from V and 4 bases from J, with 13 bases in between. Germline CDR1 MNHNS, CDR2 SASEGT. This CDR3 comprises 15 residues. CDR3: CASSEEPGGGYGYTF. The CDR3 coding sequence is TGTGCCAGCAGTGAAGAGCCGGGGGGCGGCTATGGCTACACCTTC.

The rearrangement links TRBV5-1 to TRBJ1-2; D is ambiguous. CDR3 length: 12 amino acids. The germline V gene has CDR1 SGHRS and CDR2 YFSETQ. Trimming left V 3 bases short and J 8 bases short, with 11 bases between. CDR3 sequence: CASSSRGLGYTF. The DNA of the CDR3 is TGCGCCAGCAGCTCCCGGGGATTAGGCTACACCTTC. Drawing the rest from reference TRBV5-1 and TRBJ1-2, the complete variable domain is KAGVTQTPRYLIKTRGQQVTLSCSPISGHRSVSWYQQTPGQGLQFLFEYFSETQRNKGNFPGRFSGRQFSNSRSEMNVSTLELGDSALYLCASSSRGLGYTFGSGTRLTVV.

The genes are TRBV27 and TRBJ1-1; maybe TRBD1 (5 bases). Trimming stripped 8 bases from V and 3 bases from J, with 13 bases between. The germline CDR1 and CDR2 sequences are MNHEY and SMNVEV (reference sequence). CDR3 length: 13 residues. The CDR3 is CASQPTRDTEAFF. In DNA, the CDR3 is TGTGCCAGCCAACCGACCAGGGACACTGAAGCTTTCTTT.

This clone is a singleton in its sample. The J gene is TRBJ2-3, the V gene TRBV5-4; D ambiguous. Germline V gives CDR1 SGHNT, CDR2 YYREEE (reference sequence). The CDR3 extends over 12 amino acids. Trimming took off 4 bases at V and 2 bases at J, with 5 bases between the two ends. The CDR3 DNA reads TGTGCCAGCAGCCGTTCCACAGATACGCAGTATTTT. Protein product: CASSRSTDTQYF.

The V call is TRBV27, the J call TRBJ2-7; the D gene is possibly TRBD1 (6 bases). Germline CDR1 and CDR2: MNHEY and SMNVEV (reference sequence). The CDR3 contains 13 residues. Trimming took off 3 bases at V and 12 bases at J, with 18 bases between the two ends. The DNA for the CDR3 is TGTGCCAGCAGTTTTTCCGGGACACCCGGTCGGTACTTC. This gives the protein CASSFSGTPGRYF.

This chain connects TRBV6-6 to TRBJ1-5, with 7 positions matching TRBD1. The CDR3 loop spans 14 amino acids. Per germline, CDR1 MNHNY and CDR2 SVGAGI (reference sequence). Losses at the gene ends were 7 bases for V and 2 bases for J; bases not matched to a gene: 5. The CDR3 here is CASTPRGGNQPQHF. CDR3 nucleotides: TGTGCCAGCACCCCCAGGGGGGGCAATCAGCCCCAGCATTTT.

Here the CDR3 DNA reads TGTGCCAGCAGGGCCCCGACAGGGGGGCTTAACTACACCTTC. Translated: CASRAPTGGLNYTF. The chain links TRBV28 to TRBJ1-2; 9 bases align to TRBD1. V lost 6 bases, J lost 10 bases, and 12 bases stayed unmatched. The CDR3 spans 14 residues. The germline V gene encodes CDR1 MDHEN and CDR2 SYDVKM.

This rearrangement joins TRBV6-4 to TRBJ2-1; 8 bases agree with TRBD2. The CDR3 totals 15 residues. The V gene's germline CDR1 is MRHNA and CDR2 SNTAGT. V trimming: 3 bases; J trimming: 2 bases; junction bases outside the gene matches: 3. In nucleotides, the CDR3 is TGTGCCAGCAGTGAAACTAGCGGAACCTACAATGAGCAGTTCTTC. The encoded protein is CASSETSGTYNEQFF.

This rearrangement joins TRBV6-6 to TRBJ2-7; D ambiguous. Trimming shortened V by 6 bases and J by 3 bases, and 6 bases separated the two germline ends. CDR3 length: 11 residues. In germline, CDR1 is MNHNY, CDR2 SVGAGI (reference sequence). The CDR3 spells CASSANYEQYF. CDR3 nucleotides: TGTGCCAGCAGCGCTAACTACGAGCAGTACTTC.

The chain couples TRBV16 to TRBJ1-3; D not resolved. This CDR3 has 14 residues. Between the trimmed V and J ends, which lost 0 bases and 4 bases, there was a span of 7 bases. From germline, CDR1 is KGHSY and CDR2 FQNENV. CDR3 amino acids: CASSQSSGGNTIYF. CDR3 DNA: TGTGCCAGCAGCCAATCATCGGGAGGAAACACCATATATTTT.

The rearrangement uses TRBV7-2 and TRBJ2-1; tentatively, D is TRBD2 (6 bases). V lost 10 bases, J lost 2 bases, and 9 bases lay in between. The CDR3 spans 12 residues. Germline values: CDR1 SGHTA, CDR2 FQGNSA. For the CDR3, the DNA is TGTGCCACGGGGAGGACCTACAATGAGCAGTTCTTC. It codes for CATGRTYNEQFF. Variable domain in full (rest from reference TRBV7-2 and TRBJ2-1): GAGVSQSPSNKVTEKGKDVELRCDPISGHTALYWYRQSLGQGLEFLIYFQGNSAPDKSGLPSDRFSAERTGGSVSTLTIQRTQQEDSAVYLCATGRTYNEQFFGPGTRLTVL.

The V call is TRBV5-6, the J call TRBJ1-5; D not certain. V lost 2 bases, J lost 5 bases, and 8 bases lay in between. This CDR3 spans 13 amino acids. Germline-derived CDR1 and CDR2 are SGHDT and YYEEEE. The CDR3 nucleotides read TGTGCCAGCAGCTTAGGCCGGGATCAGCCCCAGCATTTT. Encoded protein: CASSLGRDQPQHF.

V gene TRBV27 combines with J gene TRBJ2-3; 7 bases are a match to TRBD2. J gave up 3 bases and V 3 bases, and 15 bases lay outside the gene matches. Germline CDR1 is MNHEY and CDR2 is SMNVEV (reference sequence). CDR3 length: 18 amino acids. CDR3 loop: CASSFQSSGLAATDTQYF. CDR3 coding DNA: TGTGCCAGCAGTTTTCAGTCAAGCGGTCTAGCGGCGACAGATACGCAGTATTTT.

This clone is a singleton in its sample. J is TRBJ2-3 and V is TRBV5-1, with 12 bases matching TRBD2. CDR1 is SGHRS and CDR2 is YFSETQ in the germline V gene. Germline trimming cut 4 bases from V and 0 bases from J; bases unmatched to any gene: 9. The length of the CDR3 is 18 residues. CDR3 loop: CASSPPTSGGLSTDTQYF. DNA of the CDR3: TGCGCCAGCAGCCCTCCGACTAGCGGGGGCCTCAGCACAGATACGCAGTATTTT. The whole variable domain, filled in from reference TRBV5-1 and TRBJ2-3, reads KAGVTQTPRYLIKTRGQQVTLSCSPISGHRSVSWYQQTPGQGLQFLFEYFSETQRNKGNFPGRFSGRQFSNSRSEMNVSTLELGDSALYLCASSPPTSGGLSTDTQYFGPGTRLTVL.